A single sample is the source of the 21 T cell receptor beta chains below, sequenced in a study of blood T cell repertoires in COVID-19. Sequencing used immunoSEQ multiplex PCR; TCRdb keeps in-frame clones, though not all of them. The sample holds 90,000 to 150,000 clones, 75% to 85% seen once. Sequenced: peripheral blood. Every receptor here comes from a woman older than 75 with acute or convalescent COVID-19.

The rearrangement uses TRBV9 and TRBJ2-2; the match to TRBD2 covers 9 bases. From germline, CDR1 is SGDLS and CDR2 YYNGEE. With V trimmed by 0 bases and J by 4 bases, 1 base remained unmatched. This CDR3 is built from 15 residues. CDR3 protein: CASSVGGGGTGELFF. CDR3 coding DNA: TGTGCCAGCAGCGTAGGCGGGGGGGGCACCGGGGAGCTGTTTTTT.

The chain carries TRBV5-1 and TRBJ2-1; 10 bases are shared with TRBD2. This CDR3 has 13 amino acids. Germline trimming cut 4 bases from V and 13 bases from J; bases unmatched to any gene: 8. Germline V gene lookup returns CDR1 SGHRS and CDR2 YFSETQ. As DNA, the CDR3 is TGCGCCAGCAGCCTTGACGAGCGGGGGGGCCAGTTCTTC. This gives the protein CASSLDERGGQFF.

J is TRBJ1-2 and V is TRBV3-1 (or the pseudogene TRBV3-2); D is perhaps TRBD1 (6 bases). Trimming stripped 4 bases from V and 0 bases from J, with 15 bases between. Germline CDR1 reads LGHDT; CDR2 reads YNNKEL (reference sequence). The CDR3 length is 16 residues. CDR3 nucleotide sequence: TGTGCCAGCAGCCCGAGGGGGTGGGTCACTAACTATGGCTACACCTTC. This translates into CASSPRGWVTNYGYTF.

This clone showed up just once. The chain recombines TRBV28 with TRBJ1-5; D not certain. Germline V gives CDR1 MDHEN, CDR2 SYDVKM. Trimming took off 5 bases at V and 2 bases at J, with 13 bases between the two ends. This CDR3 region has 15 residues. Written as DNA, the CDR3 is TGTGCCAGCAGTAGATCGACCCGGGGCAATCAGCCCCAGCATTTT. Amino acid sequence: CASSRSTRGNQPQHF.

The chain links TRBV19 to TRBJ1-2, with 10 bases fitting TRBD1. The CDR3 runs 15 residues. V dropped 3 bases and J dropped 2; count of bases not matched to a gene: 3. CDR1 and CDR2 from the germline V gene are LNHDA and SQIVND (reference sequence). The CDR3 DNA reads TGTGCCAGTAGTATGACAGGGGGCGCGAACTATGGCTACACCTTC. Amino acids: CASSMTGGANYGYTF. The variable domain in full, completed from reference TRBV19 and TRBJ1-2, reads DGGITQSPKYLFRKEGQNVTLSCEQNLNHDAMYWYRQDPGQGLRLIYYSQIVNDFQKGDIAEGYSVSREKKESFPLTVTSAQKNPTAFYLCASSMTGGANYGYTFGSGTRLTVV.

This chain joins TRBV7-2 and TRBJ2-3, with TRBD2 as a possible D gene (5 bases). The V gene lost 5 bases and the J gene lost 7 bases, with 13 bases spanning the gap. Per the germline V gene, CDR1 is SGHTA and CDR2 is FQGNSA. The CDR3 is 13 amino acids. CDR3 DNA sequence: TGTGCCAGCAGCCGGCCATGGGAGAATACGCAGTATTTT. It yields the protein CASSRPWENTQYF.

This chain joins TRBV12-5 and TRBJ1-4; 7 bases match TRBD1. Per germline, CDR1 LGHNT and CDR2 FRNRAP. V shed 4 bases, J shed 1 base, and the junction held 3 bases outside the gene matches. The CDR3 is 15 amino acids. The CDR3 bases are TGTGCTAGTGGTTGGTGGACAGGAACTAATGAAAAACTGTTTTTT. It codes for CASGWWTGTNEKLFF.

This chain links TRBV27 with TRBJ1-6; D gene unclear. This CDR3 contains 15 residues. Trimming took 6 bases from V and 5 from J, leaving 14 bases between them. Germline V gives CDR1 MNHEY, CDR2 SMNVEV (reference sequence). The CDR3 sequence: CASREGALNNSPLHF. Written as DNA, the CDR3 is TGTGCCAGCAGGGAGGGTGCACTCAATAATTCACCCCTCCACTTT.

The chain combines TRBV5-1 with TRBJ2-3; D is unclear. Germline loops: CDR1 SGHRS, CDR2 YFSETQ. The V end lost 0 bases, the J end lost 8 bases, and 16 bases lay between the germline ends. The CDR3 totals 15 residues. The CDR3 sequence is CASSLEPGREFTQYF. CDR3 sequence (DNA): TGCGCCAGCAGCTTGGAGCCAGGAAGAGAATTTACGCAGTATTTT. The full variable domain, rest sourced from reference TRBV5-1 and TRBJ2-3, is KAGVTQTPRYLIKTRGQQVTLSCSPISGHRSVSWYQQTPGQGLQFLFEYFSETQRNKGNFPGRFSGRQFSNSRSEMNVSTLELGDSALYLCASSLEPGREFTQYFGPGTRLTVL.

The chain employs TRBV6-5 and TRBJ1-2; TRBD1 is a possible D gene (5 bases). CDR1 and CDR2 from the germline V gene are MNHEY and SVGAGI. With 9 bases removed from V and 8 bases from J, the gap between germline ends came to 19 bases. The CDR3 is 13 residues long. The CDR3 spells CARQGRKVSGYTF. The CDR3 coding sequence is TGTGCCAGGCAGGGAAGAAAAGTGTCGGGCTACACCTTC.

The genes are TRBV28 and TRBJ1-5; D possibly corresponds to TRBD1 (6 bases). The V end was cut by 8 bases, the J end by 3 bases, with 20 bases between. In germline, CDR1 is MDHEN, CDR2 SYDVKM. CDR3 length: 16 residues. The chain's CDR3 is CASHPSGQSTNQPQHF. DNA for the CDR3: TGTGCCAGCCACCCCTCCGGACAGTCCACCAATCAGCCCCAGCATTTT.

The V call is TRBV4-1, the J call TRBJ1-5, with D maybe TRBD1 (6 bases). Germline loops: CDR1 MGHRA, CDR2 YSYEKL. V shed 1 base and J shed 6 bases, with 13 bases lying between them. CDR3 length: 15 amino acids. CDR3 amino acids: CASSQVGGNAQPQHF. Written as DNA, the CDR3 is TGCGCCAGCAGCCAAGTAGGGGGTAATGCTCAGCCCCAGCATTTT.

This CDR3 reads CASSQGNGEKLFF. Written as DNA, the CDR3 is TGTGCCAGCAGTCAGGGGAACGGGGAAAAACTGTTTTTT. The V and J genes are TRBV12-3 or TRBV12-4 and TRBJ1-4; D is possibly TRBD1 (6 bases). V was shortened by 5 bases and J by 8 bases, with 12 bases between the two germline ends. This CDR3 contains 13 residues.

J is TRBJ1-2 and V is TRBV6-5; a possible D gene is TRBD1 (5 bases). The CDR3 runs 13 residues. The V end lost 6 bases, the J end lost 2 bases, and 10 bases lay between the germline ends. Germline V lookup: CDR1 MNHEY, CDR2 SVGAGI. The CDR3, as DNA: TGTGCCAGCAGCCCCCGGGGGAACTATGGCTACACCTTC. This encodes CASSPRGNYGYTF.

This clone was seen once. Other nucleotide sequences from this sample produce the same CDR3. The DNA for the CDR3 is TGTGCCAGCAGTTTGACAGGGGCCATGAACACTGAAGCTTTCTTT. Its translation is CASSLTGAMNTEAFF. The genes are TRBV28 and TRBJ1-1, with 8 bases fitting TRBD1. Germline V gene lookup returns CDR1 MDHEN and CDR2 SYDVKM. Losses at the gene ends were 3 bases for V and 0 bases for J; bases not matched to a gene: 3. The CDR3 has 15 residues.

In nucleotides, the CDR3 is TGTGCCAGTAGTATGTCAGGGTTCTACAATGAGCAGTTCTTC. Its translation is CASSMSGFYNEQFF. The chain uses TRBV19 and TRBJ2-1, with TRBD1 as a possible D gene (5 bases). The V and J ends lost 3 bases and 3 bases respectively, with 9 bases between them. Germline CDR1 reads LNHDA; CDR2 reads SQIVND (reference sequence). The CDR3 extends over 14 amino acids. Looking up the rest from reference TRBV19 and TRBJ2-1 gives the full variable domain: DGGITQSPKYLFRKEGQNVTLSCEQNLNHDAMYWYRQDPGQGLRLIYYSQIVNDFQKGDIAEGYSVSREKKESFPLTVTSAQKNPTAFYLCASSMSGFYNEQFFGPGTRLTVL.

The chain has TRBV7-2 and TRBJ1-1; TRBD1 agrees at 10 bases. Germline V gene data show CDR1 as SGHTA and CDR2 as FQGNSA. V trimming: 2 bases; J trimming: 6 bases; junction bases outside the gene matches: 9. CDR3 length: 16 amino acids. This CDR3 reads CASSLTATGGVPEAFF. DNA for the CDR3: TGTGCCAGCAGCTTAACCGCGACAGGGGGCGTACCTGAAGCTTTCTTT.

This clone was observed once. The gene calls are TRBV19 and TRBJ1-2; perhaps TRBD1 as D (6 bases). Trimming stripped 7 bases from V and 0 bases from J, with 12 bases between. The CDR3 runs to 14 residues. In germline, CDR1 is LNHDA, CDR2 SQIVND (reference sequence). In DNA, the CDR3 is TGTGCCAGTATGGTTACAGGGACTAACTATGGCTACACCTTC. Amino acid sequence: CASMVTGTNYGYTF. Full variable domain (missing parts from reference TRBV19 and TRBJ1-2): DGGITQSPKYLFRKEGQNVTLSCEQNLNHDAMYWYRQDPGQGLRLIYYSQIVNDFQKGDIAEGYSVSREKKESFPLTVTSAQKNPTAFYLCASMVTGTNYGYTFGSGTRLTVV.

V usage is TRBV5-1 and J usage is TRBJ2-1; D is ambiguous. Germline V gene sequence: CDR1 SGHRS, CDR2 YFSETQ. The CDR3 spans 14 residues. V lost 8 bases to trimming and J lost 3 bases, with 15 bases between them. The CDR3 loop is CASAFGGRYNEQFF. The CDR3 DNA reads TGCGCCAGTGCCTTTGGCGGTCGCTACAATGAGCAGTTCTTC.

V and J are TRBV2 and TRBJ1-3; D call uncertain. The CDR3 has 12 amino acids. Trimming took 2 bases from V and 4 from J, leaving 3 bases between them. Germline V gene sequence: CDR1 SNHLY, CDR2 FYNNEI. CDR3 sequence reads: CASSERGNTIYF. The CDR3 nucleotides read TGTGCCAGCAGTGAACGGGGAAACACCATATATTTT.

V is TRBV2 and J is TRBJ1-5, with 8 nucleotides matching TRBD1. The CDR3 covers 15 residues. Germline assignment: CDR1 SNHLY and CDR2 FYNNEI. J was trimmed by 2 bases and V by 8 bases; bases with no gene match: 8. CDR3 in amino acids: CASGRQGRGNQPQHF. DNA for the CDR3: TGTGCCAGCGGGAGACAGGGGAGAGGCAATCAGCCCCAGCATTTT. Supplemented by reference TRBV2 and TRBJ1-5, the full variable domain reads EPEVTQTPSHQVTQMGQEVILRCVPISNHLYFYWYRQILGQKVEFLVSFYNNEISEKSEIFDDQFSVERPDGSNFTLKIRSTKLEDSAMYFCASGRQGRGNQPQHFGDGTRLSIL.